This T cell receptor (beta chain) was identified during a study of shared clonotypes between healthy human individuals. Repertoires were generated with immunoSEQ multiplex PCR, while TCRdb's copy carries only in-frame clones and drops some. The repertoire holds 2 million or so clones, with 90% to 95% as singletons. This CDR3 is 12 amino acids long. The V gene's germline CDR1 is SQVTM and CDR2 ANQGSEA. V gave up 6 bases and J gave up 1 base, with 8 bases separating them. Concerning this clone itself: Other nucleotide sequences from this sample produce the same CDR3.

The sequencing input was naive CD4+ T cells sorted from blood. Noted subset: CD45RA+ positively selected. This sequence joins TRBV29-1 and TRBJ2-3; D remains unclear. The TCR was taken from a man aged 18 to 29 in good health. CDR3 bases: TGCAGCGTCCTCGGAGGCACAGATACGCAGTATTTT. Translating gives CSVLGGTDTQYF.